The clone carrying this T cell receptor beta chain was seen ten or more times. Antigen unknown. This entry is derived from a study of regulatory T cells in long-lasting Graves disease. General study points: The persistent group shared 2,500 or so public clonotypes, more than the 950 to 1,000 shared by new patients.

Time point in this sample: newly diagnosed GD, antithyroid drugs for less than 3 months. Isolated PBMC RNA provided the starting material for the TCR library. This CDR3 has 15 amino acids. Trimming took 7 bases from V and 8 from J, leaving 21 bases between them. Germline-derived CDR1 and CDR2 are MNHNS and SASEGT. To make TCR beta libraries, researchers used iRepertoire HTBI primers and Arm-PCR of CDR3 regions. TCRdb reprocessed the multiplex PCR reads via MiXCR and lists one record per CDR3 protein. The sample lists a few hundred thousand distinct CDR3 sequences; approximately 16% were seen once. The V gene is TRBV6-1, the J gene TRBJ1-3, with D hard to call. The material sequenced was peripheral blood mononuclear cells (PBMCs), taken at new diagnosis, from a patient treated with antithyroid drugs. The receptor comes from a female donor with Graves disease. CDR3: CASTKLRALVDTIYF. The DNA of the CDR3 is TGTGCCAGCACCAAATTGAGGGCTCTGGTGGACACCATATATTTT.